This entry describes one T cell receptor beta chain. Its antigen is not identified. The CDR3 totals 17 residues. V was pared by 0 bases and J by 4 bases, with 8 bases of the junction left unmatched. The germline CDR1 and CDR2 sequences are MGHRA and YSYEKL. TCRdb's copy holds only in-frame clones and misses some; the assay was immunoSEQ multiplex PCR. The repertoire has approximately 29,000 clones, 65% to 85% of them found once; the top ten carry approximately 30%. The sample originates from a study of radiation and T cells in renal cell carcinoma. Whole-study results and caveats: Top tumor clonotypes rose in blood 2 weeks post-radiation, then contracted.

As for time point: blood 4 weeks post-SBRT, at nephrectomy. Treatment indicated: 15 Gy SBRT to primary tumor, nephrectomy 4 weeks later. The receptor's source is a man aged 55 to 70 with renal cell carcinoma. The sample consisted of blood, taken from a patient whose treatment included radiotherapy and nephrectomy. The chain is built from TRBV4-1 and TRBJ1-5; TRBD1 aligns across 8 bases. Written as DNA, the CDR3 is TGCGCCAGCAGCCAAGAGCGCGCCGGGACAGGAAATCAGCCCCAGCATTTT. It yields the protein CASSQERAGTGNQPQHF.